This passage covers 2 T cell receptor beta chains from one sample sequenced in a study of shared clonotypes between healthy human individuals. CD8 cells regarded as naive lacked CD45RO, were positively chosen for CCR7, and omitted terminally differentiated effector memory CD45RA+ cells. Profiling relied on immunoSEQ multiplex PCR, and the TCRdb table lists in-frame clones only, not all of them. In the table there are 2 million or so clones, about 94% of which are singletons. The sample taken for sequencing was naive CD8+ T cells sorted from blood. The receptors shown here come from a man aged 18 to 29 in good health.

The chain carries TRBV10-1 and TRBJ1-1, with 7 bases identical to TRBD1. The CDR3 has 13 amino acids. CDR1 is WNHNN, CDR2 SYGVQD, per germline (reference sequence). The V gene end was trimmed by 6 bases and the J gene end by 5 bases; junction bases not matched to a gene: 6. CDR3: CASSRAGGTEAFF. Written as DNA, the CDR3 is TGCGCCAGCAGCCGGGCAGGGGGTACTGAAGCTTTCTTT.

The J gene is TRBJ1-5, the V gene TRBV4-1, with a possible D match to TRBD1 (6 bases). Trimming shortened V by 4 bases and J by 6 bases, and 19 bases separated the two germline ends. From germline, CDR1 is MGHRA and CDR2 YSYEKL. This CDR3 is built from 16 residues. The CDR3 loop reads CASSPDGGGARQPQHF. The CDR3 bases are TGCGCCAGCAGCCCAGATGGAGGGGGGGCTCGTCAGCCCCAGCATTTT.